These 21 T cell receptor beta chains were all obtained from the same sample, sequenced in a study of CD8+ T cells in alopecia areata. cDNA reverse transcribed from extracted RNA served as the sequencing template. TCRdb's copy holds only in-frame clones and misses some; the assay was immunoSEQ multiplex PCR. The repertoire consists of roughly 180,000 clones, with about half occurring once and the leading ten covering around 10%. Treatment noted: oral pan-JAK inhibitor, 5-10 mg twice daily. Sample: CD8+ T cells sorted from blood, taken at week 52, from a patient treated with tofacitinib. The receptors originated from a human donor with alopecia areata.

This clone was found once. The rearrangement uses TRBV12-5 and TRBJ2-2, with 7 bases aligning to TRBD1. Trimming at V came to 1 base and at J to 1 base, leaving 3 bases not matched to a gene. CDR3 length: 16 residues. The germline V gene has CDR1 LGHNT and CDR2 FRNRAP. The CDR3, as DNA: TGTGCTAGTGGTTTGGAGGGGGCTTTGAACACCGGGGAGCTGTTTTTT. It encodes CASGLEGALNTGELFF.

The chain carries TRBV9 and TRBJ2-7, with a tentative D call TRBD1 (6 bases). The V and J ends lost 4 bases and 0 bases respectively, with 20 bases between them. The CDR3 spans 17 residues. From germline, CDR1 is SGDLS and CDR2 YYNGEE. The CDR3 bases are TGTGCCAGCAGCCCGCACCACGGAGGACAGTCCTCCTACGAGCAGTACTTC. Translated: CASSPHHGGQSSYEQYF.

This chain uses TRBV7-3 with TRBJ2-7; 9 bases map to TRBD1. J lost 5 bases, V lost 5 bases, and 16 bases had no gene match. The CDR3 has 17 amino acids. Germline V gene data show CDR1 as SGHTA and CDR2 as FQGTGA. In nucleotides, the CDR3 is TGTGCCAGCAGCCCTACGGGGTCCGGGACAGGGTCGGACGAGCAGTACTTC. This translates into CASSPTGSGTGSDEQYF.

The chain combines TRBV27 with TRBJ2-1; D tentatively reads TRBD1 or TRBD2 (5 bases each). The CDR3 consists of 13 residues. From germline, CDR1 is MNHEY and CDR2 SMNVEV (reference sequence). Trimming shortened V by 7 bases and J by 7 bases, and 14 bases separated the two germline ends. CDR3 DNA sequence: TGTGCCAGCACCCCCGGGACGGCTAATGAGCAGTTCTTC. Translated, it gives CASTPGTANEQFF.

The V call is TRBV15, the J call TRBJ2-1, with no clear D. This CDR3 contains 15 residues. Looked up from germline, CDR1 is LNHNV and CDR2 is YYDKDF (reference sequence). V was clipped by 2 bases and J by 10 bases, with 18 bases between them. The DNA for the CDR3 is TGTGCCACCAGCAGATGGGGTGCCCAGTCAAAGGAGCAGTTCTTC. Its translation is CATSRWGAQSKEQFF.

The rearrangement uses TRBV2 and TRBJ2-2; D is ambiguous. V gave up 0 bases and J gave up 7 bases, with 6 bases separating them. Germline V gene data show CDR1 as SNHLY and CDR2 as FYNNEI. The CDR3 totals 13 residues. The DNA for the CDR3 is TGTGCCAGCAGTGAAGCCACCAGCGGGGAGCTGTTTTTT. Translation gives CASSEATSGELFF. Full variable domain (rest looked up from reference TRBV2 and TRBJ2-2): EPEVTQTPSHQVTQMGQEVILRCVPISNHLYFYWYRQILGQKVEFLVSFYNNEISEKSEIFDDQFSVERPDGSNFTLKIRSTKLEDSAMYFCASSEATSGELFFGEGSRLTVL.

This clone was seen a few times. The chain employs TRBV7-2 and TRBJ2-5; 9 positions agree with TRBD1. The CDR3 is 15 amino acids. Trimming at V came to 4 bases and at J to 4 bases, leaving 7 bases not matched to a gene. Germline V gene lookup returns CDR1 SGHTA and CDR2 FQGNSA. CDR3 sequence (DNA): TGTGCCAGCAGCTACGAACCGGGACAGGGAGAGACCCAGTACTTC. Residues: CASSYEPGQGETQYF. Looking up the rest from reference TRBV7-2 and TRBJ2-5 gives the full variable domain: GAGVSQSPSNKVTEKGKDVELRCDPISGHTALYWYRQSLGQGLEFLIYFQGNSAPDKSGLPSDRFSAERTGGSVSTLTIQRTQQEDSAVYLCASSYEPGQGETQYFGPGTRLLVL.

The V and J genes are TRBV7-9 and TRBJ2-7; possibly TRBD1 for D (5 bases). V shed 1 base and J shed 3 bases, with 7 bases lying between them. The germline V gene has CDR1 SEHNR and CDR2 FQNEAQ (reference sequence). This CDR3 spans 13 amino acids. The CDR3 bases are TGTGCCAGCAGCTTAGAGGGGCACTACGAGCAGTACTTC. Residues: CASSLEGHYEQYF.

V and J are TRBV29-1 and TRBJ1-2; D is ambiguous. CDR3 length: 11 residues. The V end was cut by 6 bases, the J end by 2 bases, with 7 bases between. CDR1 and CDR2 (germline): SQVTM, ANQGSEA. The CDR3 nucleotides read TGCAGCGTCCTTCACAACTATGGCTACACCTTC. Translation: CSVLHNYGYTF.

CDR3 DNA sequence: TGTGCCAGCAGCTCCCGACTAGCGGAATACGAGCAGTACTTC. Protein sequence: CASSSRLAEYEQYF. V and J are TRBV7-8 and TRBJ2-7, with 9 bases lining up with TRBD2. Germline values: CDR1 SGHVS, CDR2 FQNEAQ. CDR3 length: 14 residues. Trimming took 4 bases from V and 4 from J; bases not matched to a gene: 5. Variable domain in full (rest from reference TRBV7-8 and TRBJ2-7): GAGVSQSPRYKVAKRGQDVALRCDPISGHVSLFWYQQALGQGPEFLTYFQNEAQLDKSGLPSDRFFAERPEGSVSTLKIQRTQQEDSAVYLCASSSRLAEYEQYFGPGTRLTVT.

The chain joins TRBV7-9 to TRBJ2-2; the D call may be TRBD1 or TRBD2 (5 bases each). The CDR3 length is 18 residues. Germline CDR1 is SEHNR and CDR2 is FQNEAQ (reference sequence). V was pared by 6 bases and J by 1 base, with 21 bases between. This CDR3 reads CASRLEGFVTLNTGELFF. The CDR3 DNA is TGTGCCAGCAGGCTAGAGGGGTTTGTAACCTTGAACACCGGGGAGCTGTTTTTT.

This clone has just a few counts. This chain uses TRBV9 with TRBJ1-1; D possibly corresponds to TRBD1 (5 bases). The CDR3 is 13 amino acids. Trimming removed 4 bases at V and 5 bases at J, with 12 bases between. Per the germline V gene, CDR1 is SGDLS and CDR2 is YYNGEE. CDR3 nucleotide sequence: TGTGCCAGCAGCACCGGGACGGCTACTGAAGCTTTCTTT. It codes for CASSTGTATEAFF.

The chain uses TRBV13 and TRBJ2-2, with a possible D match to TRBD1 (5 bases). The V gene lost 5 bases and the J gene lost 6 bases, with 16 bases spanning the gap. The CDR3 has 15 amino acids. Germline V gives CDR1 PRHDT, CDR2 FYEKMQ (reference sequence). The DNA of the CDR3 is TGTGCCAGCAGCCCCCGAGGACAAGGTTCCGGGGAGCTGTTTTTT. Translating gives CASSPRGQGSGELFF. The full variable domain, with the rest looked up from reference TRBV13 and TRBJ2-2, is AAGVIQSPRHLIKEKRETATLKCYPIPRHDTVYWYQQGPGQDPQFLISFYEKMQSDKGSIPDRFSAQQFSDYHSELNMSSLELGDSALYFCASSPRGQGSGELFFGEGSRLTVL.

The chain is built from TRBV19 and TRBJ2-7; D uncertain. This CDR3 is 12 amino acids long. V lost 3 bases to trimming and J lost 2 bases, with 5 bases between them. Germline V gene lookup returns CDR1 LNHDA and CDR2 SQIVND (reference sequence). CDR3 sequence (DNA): TGTGCCAGTAGTATGAGCCCCTACGAGCAGTACTTC. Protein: CASSMSPYEQYF.

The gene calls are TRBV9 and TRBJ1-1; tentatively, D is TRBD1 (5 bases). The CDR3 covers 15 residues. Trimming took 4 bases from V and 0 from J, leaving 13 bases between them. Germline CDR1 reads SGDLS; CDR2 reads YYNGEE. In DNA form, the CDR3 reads TGTGCCAGCAGCTCGACGGGACGGTTGAACACTGAAGCTTTCTTT. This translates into CASSSTGRLNTEAFF.

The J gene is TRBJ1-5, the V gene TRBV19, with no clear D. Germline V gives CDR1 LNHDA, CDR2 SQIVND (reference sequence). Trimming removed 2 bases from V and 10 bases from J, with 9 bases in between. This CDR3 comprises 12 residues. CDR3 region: CASSIPPGPQHF. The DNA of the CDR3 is TGTGCCAGTAGTATACCACCTGGTCCCCAGCATTTT.

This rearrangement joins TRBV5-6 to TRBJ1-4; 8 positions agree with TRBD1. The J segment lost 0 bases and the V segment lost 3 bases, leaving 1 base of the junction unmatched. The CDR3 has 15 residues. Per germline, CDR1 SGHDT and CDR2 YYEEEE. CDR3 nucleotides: TGTGCCAGCAGCTGGGACAGGTCAACTAATGAAAAACTGTTTTTT. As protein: CASSWDRSTNEKLFF.

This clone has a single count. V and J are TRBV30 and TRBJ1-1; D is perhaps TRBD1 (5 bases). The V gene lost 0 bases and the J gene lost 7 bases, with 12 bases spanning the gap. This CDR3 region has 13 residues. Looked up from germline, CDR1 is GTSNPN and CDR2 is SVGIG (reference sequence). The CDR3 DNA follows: TGTGCCTGGAGTGTCGGGACCTCCGTTGAAGCTTTCTTT. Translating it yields CAWSVGTSVEAFF.

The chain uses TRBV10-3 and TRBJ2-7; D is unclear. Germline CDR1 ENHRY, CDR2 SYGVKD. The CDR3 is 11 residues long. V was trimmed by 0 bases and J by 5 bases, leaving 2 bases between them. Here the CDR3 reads CAISESDEQYF. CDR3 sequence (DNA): TGTGCCATCAGTGAGTCGGACGAGCAGTACTTC.

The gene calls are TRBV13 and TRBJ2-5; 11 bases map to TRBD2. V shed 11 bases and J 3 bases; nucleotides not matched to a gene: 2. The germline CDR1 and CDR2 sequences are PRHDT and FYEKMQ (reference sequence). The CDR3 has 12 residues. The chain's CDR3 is CASSGGKETQYF. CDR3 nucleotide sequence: TGTGCCTCTAGCGGGGGGAAAGAGACCCAGTACTTC.

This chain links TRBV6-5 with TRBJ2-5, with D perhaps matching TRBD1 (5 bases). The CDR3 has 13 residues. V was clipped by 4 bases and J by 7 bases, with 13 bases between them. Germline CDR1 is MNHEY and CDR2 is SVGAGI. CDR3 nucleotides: TGTGCCAGCAGTTTCCCCAGGGAAGCGACCCAGTACTTC. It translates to CASSFPREATQYF.